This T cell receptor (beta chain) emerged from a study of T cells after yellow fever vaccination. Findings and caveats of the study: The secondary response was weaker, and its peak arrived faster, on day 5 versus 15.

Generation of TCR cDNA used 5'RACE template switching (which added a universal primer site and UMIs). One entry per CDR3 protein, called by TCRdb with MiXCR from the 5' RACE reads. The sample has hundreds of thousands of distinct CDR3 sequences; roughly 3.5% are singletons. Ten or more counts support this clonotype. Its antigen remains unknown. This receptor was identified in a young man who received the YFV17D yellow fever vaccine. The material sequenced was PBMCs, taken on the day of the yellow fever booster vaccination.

CDR3 bases: TGTGCCAGCAGCCAAATTAGCGGGGGCCCGACGGGCGAGCAGTACTTC. Translated: CASSQISGGPTGEQYF. This chain connects TRBV14 to TRBJ2-7; 9 bases are shared with TRBD2. Trimming removed 2 bases from V and 6 bases from J; junction bases left unmatched: 11. CDR3 length: 16 residues. From germline, CDR1 is SGHDN and CDR2 FVKESK.